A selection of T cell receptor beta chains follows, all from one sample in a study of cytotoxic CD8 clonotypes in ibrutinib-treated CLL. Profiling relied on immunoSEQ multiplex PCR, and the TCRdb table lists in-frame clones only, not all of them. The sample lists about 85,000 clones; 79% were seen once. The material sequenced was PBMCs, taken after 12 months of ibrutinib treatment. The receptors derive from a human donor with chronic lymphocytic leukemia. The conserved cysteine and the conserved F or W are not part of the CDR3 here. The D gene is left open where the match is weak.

cdr3_aa: ASSLARGAAEAF
v_call: TRBV7-2
d_call: -

cdr3_aa: ASSNREGLYYEQY
v_call: TRBV19
d_call: TRBD2

cdr3_aa: ASSPPGQGNEKLF
v_call: TRBV18
d_call: TRBD1

cdr3_aa: ASSSGGASQGAMNTEAF
v_call: TRBV5-8
d_call: TRBD1

cdr3_aa: ASSQITEAF
v_call: TRBV28
d_call: -

cdr3_aa: ASRDPSGGAETQY
v_call: TRBV5-1
d_call: TRBD2

cdr3_aa: ASSLGAAHGYNEQF
v_call: TRBV11-2
d_call: -

cdr3_aa: ASSLGGGSTEAF
v_call: TRBV7-2
d_call: -

cdr3_aa: ASSPRAGPLMNTEAF
v_call: TRBV18
d_call: -

cdr3_aa: ASSLTDRVNTEAF
v_call: TRBV7-3
d_call: TRBD1

cdr3_aa: SVSPQGTGELF
v_call: TRBV29-1
d_call: TRBD1

cdr3_aa: ASSLVVTDTQY
v_call: TRBV7-2
d_call: -

cdr3_aa: ASSLARVSGRAGNEQF
v_call: TRBV7-9
d_call: TRBD2

cdr3_aa: ASSLIGAGNTEAF
v_call: TRBV7-3
d_call: -

cdr3_aa: ASAPSGLGSPLH
v_call: TRBV4-3
d_call: -

cdr3_aa: ASSRNGNTEAF
v_call: TRBV11-2
d_call: -

cdr3_aa: ASSPRTSGASYEQY
v_call: TRBV5-4
d_call: TRBD2

cdr3_aa: ASSLHYRQGRYEQY
v_call: TRBV28
d_call: -

cdr3_aa: ASSLGTTTNEKLF
v_call: TRBV5-1
d_call: -

cdr3_aa: ASSSLQGSYEQY
v_call: TRBV7-9
d_call: -

cdr3_aa: ASSLVLGQVGGYT
v_call: TRBV7-9
d_call: TRBD1

cdr3_aa: ASRPNRGTYYGYT
v_call: TRBV11-2
d_call: TRBD1

cdr3_aa: ASSDPTAGGQRELF
v_call: TRBV6-4
d_call: TRBD2

cdr3_aa: ASSPRGQGIYTEAF
v_call: TRBV18
d_call: TRBD1

cdr3_aa: ASSGYLADNEQF
v_call: TRBV11-3
d_call: TRBD2

cdr3_aa: ASSTYTNTEAF
v_call: TRBV7-2
d_call: -

cdr3_aa: ASSTPGGEQY
v_call: TRBV9
d_call: -

cdr3_aa: AISDRDSRDTEAF
v_call: TRBV10-3
d_call: -

cdr3_aa: ASSYWGSSTEKLF
v_call: TRBV6-6
d_call: -

cdr3_aa: ASSRSWGVEEKLF
v_call: TRBV7-7
d_call: -

cdr3_aa: ASSLRGRGGQAGPQH
v_call: TRBV7-2
d_call: TRBD1

cdr3_aa: ASSQNLGRGYT
v_call: TRBV4-2
d_call: -

cdr3_aa: ASSQEWSYNEQF
v_call: TRBV25-1
d_call: -

cdr3_aa: ASTSWGAHSPLH
v_call: TRBV27
d_call: -

cdr3_aa: ASSYRGYQPQH
v_call: TRBV6-5
d_call: TRBD1

cdr3_aa: ASSRPSGTSGNTIY
v_call: TRBV11-2
d_call: -

cdr3_aa: ASSLQGYGIPDNEQF
v_call: TRBV27
d_call: -

cdr3_aa: ASAGQGSGYEQY
v_call: TRBV13
d_call: TRBD1

cdr3_aa: ASSSGLSAPERWV
v_call: TRBV28
d_call: -

cdr3_aa: ASSLAGGREGTDTQY
v_call: TRBV27
d_call: TRBD2

cdr3_aa: ASSPPGRSYEQY
v_call: TRBV18
d_call: -

cdr3_aa: ASSLGGGLYTQY
v_call: TRBV11-3
d_call: TRBD2

cdr3_aa: ASSVEGEGAVKGYT
v_call: TRBV9
d_call: TRBD1

cdr3_aa: ASRYGLATDTQY
v_call: TRBV2
d_call: TRBD2

cdr3_aa: ASSPGSNEKLF
v_call: TRBV6-6
d_call: -

cdr3_aa: ASSYSQGGPYEQY
v_call: TRBV6-5
d_call: -

cdr3_aa: ASSEPGAAMQY
v_call: TRBV6-1
d_call: -

cdr3_aa: ASSLPLAGVDTQY
v_call: TRBV28
d_call: TRBD2

cdr3_aa: ASSLSGRHTDTQY
v_call: TRBV7-8
d_call: -

cdr3_aa: ASEGGAPTDTQY
v_call: TRBV6-6
d_call: -

cdr3_aa: AINPGTANYGYT
v_call: TRBV10-3
d_call: TRBD1

cdr3_aa: ASSPDSGGPGGEQY
v_call: TRBV18
d_call: TRBD2

cdr3_aa: ASTRTGGNTEAF
v_call: TRBV7-9
d_call: -

cdr3_aa: ASSHGGLVNQPQH
v_call: TRBV11-2
d_call: -

cdr3_aa: ASSPGQSYEQY
v_call: TRBV19
d_call: -

cdr3_aa: ASSPLAGASYEQY
v_call: TRBV5-1
d_call: TRBD2

cdr3_aa: ASSDRGLGGPDNEQF
v_call: TRBV6-1
d_call: -